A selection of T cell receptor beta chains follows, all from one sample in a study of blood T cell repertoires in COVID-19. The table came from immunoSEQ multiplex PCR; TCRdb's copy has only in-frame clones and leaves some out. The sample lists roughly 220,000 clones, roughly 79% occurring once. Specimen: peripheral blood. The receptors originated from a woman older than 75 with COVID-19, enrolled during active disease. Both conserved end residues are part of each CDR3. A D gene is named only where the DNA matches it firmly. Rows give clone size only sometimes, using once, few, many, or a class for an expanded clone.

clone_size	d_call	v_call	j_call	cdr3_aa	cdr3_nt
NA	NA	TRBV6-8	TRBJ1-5	CASSYLQETQPQHF	TGTGCCAGCAGTTACCTCCAGGAAACTCAGCCCCAGCATTTT
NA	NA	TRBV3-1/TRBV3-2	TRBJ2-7	CASSHRSGEQYF	TGTGCCAGCAGCCATAGGAGCGGCGAGCAGTACTTC
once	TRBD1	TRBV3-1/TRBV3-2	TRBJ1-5	CASSQRDSNQPQHF	TGTGCCAGCAGCCAACGGGACAGTAATCAGCCCCAGCATTTT
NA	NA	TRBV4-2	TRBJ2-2	CATMRVGDTGELFF	TGTGCCACTATGAGGGTCGGGGACACCGGGGAGCTGTTTTTT
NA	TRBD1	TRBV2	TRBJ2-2	CASSGQGWGELFF	TGTGCCAGCAGCGGACAGGGGTGGGGGGAGCTGTTTTTT
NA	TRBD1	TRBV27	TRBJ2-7	CASSGRGTATYEQYF	TGTGCCAGCAGTGGGCGAGGGACAGCTACCTACGAGCAGTACTTC
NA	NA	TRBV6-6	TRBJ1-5	CASSFTRNSNQPQHF	TGTGCCAGCAGTTTTACGAGGAATAGCAATCAGCCCCAGCATTTT
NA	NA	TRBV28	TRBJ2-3	CASSPGLIKQYF	TGTGCCAGCAGCCCCGGACTAATTAAGCAGTATTTT
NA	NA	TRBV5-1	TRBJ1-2	CASSLAGQNYGYTF	TGCGCCAGCAGCTTGGCGGGACAAAACTATGGCTACACCTTC
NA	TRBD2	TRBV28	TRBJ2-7	CASSFPSGSIQKEQYF	TGTGCCAGCAGTTTTCCGAGCGGGAGTATTCAGAAGGAGCAGTACTTC
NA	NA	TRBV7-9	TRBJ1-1	CASSQGGEAFF	TGTGCCAGCAGCCAAGGGGGTGAAGCTTTCTTT
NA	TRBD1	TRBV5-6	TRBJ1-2	CASTLRQGEGYTF	TGTGCCAGCACCTTACGACAGGGTGAAGGCTACACCTTC
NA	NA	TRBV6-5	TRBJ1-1	CASSTPRGQRLAFF	TGTGCCAGCAGTACCCCTAGGGGCCAGAGGCTAGCTTTCTTT
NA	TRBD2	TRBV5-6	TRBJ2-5	CASTATSGRKTQYF	TGTGCCAGCACCGCGACTAGCGGGAGAAAGACCCAGTACTTC
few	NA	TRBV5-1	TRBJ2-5	CASSSLRTKQETQYF	TGCGCCAGCAGCTCATTGAGGACTAAACAAGAGACCCAGTACTTC
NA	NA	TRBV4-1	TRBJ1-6	CASSQDSGEVGDSPLHF	TGCGCCAGCAGCCAAGATTCGGGGGAGGTCGGTGATTCACCCCTCCACTTT
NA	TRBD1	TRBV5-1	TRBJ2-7	CASRYGDSSYEQYF	TGCGCCAGCAGGTATGGGGACAGCTCCTACGAGCAGTACTTC
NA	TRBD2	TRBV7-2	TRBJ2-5	CASSFSGGAPSETQYF	TGTGCCAGCAGCTTCAGCGGGGGGGCACCTTCAGAGACCCAGTACTTC
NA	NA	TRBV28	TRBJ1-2	CASSPPGGLYGYTF	TGTGCCAGCAGTCCCCCGGGAGGGTTGTATGGCTACACCTTC
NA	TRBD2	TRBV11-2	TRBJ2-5	CASSLSGGGLETQYF	TGTGCCAGCAGCTTGTCGGGCGGGGGGCTAGAGACCCAGTACTTC
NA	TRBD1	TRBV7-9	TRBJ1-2	CASSVAGTGEGYTF	TGTGCCAGCAGCGTAGCCGGGACAGGGGAGGGCTACACCTTC
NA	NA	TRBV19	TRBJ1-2	CASSISQFARGYTF	TGTGCCAGTAGTATATCCCAGTTCGCGAGGGGCTACACCTTC
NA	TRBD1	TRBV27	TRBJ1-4	CASGGQGRGEKLFF	TGTGCCAGCGGTGGACAGGGGAGAGGGGAAAAACTGTTTTTT
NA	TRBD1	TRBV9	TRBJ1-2	CASSVVGQGDYGYTF	TGTGCCAGCAGCGTAGTTGGACAGGGGGACTATGGCTACACCTTC
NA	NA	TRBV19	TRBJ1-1	CASRTFGDTEAFF	TGTGCCAGTAGAACTTTCGGGGACACTGAAGCTTTCTTT
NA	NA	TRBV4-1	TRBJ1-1	CASSSPRGGTMNTEAFF	TGCGCCAGCAGCTCTCCCAGGGGAGGGACGATGAACACTGAAGCTTTCTTT
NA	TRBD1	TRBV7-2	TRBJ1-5	CASSLRDRGNQPQHF	TGTGCCAGCAGCCTCCGGGACAGGGGCAATCAGCCCCAGCATTTT
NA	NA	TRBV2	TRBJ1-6	CASRWGGGFSYNSPLHF	TGTGCCAGCAGGTGGGGGGGCGGATTCTCCTATAATTCACCCCTCCACTTT
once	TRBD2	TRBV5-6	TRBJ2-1	CASSQGLAASYNEQFF	TGTGCCAGCAGCCAGGGACTAGCTGCATCCTACAATGAGCAGTTCTTC
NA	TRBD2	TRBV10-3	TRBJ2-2	CAIRRLAGGPNTGELFF	TGTGCCATCAGACGACTAGCGGGGGGCCCGAACACCGGGGAGCTGTTTTTT
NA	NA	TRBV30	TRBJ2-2	CAWSATNPGELFF	TGTGCCTGGAGTGCCACTAACCCCGGGGAGCTGTTTTTT
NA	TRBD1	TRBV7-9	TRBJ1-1	CASNKDRANTEAFF	TGTGCCAGCAACAAGGACAGGGCGAACACTGAAGCTTTCTTT
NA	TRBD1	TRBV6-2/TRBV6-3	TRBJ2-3	CASSYPPGTGGTDTQYF	TGTGCCAGCAGTTACCCGCCCGGGACAGGGGGCACAGATACGCAGTATTTT
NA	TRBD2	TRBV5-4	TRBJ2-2	CASSSRLAGEVAGELFF	TGTGCCAGCAGCAGCCGACTAGCGGGAGAAGTGGCCGGGGAGCTGTTTTTT
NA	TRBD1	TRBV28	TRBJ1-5	CASGRQGARVLNQPQHF	TGTGCCAGCGGACGACAGGGGGCGAGAGTCCTCAATCAGCCCCAGCATTTT
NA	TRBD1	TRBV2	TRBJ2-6	CASRGTGLNNVLTF	TGTGCCAGCAGGGGGACAGGGCTAAACAACGTCCTGACTTTC
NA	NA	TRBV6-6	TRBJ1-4	CASSYGLDGEKLFF	TGTGCCAGCAGTTACGGACTCGACGGTGAAAAACTGTTTTTT
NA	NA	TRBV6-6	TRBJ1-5	CASSYRSGNSNQPQHF	TGTGCCAGCAGTTACAGGTCGGGGAATAGCAATCAGCCCCAGCATTTT
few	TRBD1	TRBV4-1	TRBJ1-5	CASSPTGANQPQHF	TGCGCCAGCAGCCCTACAGGGGCCAATCAGCCCCAGCATTTT
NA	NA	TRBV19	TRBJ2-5	CASSMGSGGQETQYF	TGTGCCAGTAGTATGGGGTCAGGAGGTCAAGAGACCCAGTACTTC
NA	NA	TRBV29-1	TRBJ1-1	CSVAGVSEAFF	TGCAGCGTTGCAGGGGTTAGTGAAGCTTTCTTT
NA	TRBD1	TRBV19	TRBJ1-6	CASSSPPGQARSPLHF	TGTGCCAGTAGTTCACCCCCGGGACAGGCAAGGTCACCCCTCCACTTT
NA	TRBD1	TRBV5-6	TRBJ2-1	CASSPTGESDNEQFF	TGTGCCAGCAGCCCGACAGGGGAGAGCGACAATGAGCAGTTCTTC
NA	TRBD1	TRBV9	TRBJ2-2	CASSERGVDRGISGELFF	TGTGCCAGCAGCGAGAGAGGGGTGGACAGGGGCATCTCCGGGGAGCTGTTTTTT
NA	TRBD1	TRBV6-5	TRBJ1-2	CASNRYRGDYGYTF	TGTGCCAGCAACCGCTACAGGGGGGATTATGGCTACACCTTC
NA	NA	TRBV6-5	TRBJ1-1	CASRTGLNTEAFF	TGTGCCAGCAGAACAGGCCTTAACACTGAAGCTTTCTTT
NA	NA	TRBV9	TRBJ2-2	CASSARQTRGTGELFF	TGTGCCAGCAGCGCTAGACAGACTCGTGGCACCGGGGAGCTGTTTTTT
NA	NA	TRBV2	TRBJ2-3	CASNFLGADTQYF	TGTGCCAGCAATTTCCTCGGGGCAGATACGCAGTATTTT
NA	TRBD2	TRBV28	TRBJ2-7	CASLQAGGGAYEQYF	TGTGCCTCCCTCCAGGCGGGAGGAGGGGCCTACGAGCAGTACTTC
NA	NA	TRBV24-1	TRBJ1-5	CATSDPNQPQHF	TGTGCCACCAGTGATCCGAATCAGCCCCAGCATTTT
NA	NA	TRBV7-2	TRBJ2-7	CASSSGTHSYEQYF	TGTGCCAGCAGCTCGGGGACTCATTCGTACGAGCAGTACTTC
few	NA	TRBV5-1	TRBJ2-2	CASSTGQGSGTGELFF	TGCGCCAGCAGCACGGGTCAGGGGTCGGGCACCGGGGAGCTGTTTTTT
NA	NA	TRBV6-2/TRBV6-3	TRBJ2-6	CASSTTGSSSGANVLTF	TGTGCCAGCAGTACGACTGGCTCCAGCTCTGGGGCCAACGTCCTGACTTTC
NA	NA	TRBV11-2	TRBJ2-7	CASSPRHRLNEQYF	TGTGCCAGCAGTCCACGGCACAGGCTCAACGAGCAGTACTTC
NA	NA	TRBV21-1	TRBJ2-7	CASKTPPPLIAGGPESYEQYF	TGTGCCAGCAAGACCCCCCCTCCTCTAATAGCGGGAGGGCCTGAGTCCTACGAGCAGTACTTC
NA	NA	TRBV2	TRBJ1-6	CASSVQGLGNSPLHF	TGTGCCAGCAGTGTACAGGGTCTAGGGAATTCACCCCTCCACTTT
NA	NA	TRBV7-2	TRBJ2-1	CASSLAGRSNEGQFF	TGTGCCAGCAGCTTAGCAGGGCGGAGCAATGAGGGGCAGTTCTTC
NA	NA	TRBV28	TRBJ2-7	CASSPTRAVYEQYF	TGTGCCAGCAGTCCGACTAGAGCGGTCTACGAGCAGTACTTC
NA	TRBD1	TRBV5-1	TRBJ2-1	CASSAATGGDYNEQFF	TGCGCCAGCAGCGCGGCTACAGGGGGCGACTACAATGAGCAGTTCTTC